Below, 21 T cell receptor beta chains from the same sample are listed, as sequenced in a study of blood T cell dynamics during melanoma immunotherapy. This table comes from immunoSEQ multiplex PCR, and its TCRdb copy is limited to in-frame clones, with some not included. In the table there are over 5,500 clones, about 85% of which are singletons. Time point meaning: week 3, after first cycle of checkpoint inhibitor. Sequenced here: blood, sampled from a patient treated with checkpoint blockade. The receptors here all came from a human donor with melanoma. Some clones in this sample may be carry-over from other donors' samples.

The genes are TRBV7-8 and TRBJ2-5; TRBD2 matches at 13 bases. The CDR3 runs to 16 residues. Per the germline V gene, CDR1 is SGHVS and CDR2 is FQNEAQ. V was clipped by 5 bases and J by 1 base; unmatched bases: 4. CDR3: CASSPGLAGAQETQYF. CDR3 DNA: TGTGCCAGCAGCCCCGGACTAGCGGGGGCCCAAGAGACCCAGTACTTC.

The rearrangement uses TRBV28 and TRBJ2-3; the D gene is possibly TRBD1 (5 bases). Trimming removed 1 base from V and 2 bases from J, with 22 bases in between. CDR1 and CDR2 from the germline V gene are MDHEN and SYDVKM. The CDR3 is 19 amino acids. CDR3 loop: CASSLFPTRANNPTDTQYF. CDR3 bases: TGTGCCAGCAGTTTATTCCCCACCAGGGCCAACAACCCCACAGATACGCAGTATTTT. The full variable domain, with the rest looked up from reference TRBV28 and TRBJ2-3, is DVKVTQSSRYLVKRTGEKVFLECVQDMDHENMFWYRQDPGLGLRLIYFSYDVKMKEKGDIPEGYSVSREKKERFSLILESASTNQTSMYLCASSLFPTRANNPTDTQYFGPGTRLTVL.

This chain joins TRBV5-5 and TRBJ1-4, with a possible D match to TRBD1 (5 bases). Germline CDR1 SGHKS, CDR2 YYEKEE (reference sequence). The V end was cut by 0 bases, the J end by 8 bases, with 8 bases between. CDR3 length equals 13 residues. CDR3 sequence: CASSLAGGEKLFF. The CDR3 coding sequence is TGTGCCAGCAGCTTGGCTGGGGGGGAAAAACTGTTTTTT.

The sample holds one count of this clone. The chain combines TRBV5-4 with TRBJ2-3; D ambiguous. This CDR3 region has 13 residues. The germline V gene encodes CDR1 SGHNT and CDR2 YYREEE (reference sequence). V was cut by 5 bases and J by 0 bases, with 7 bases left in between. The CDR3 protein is CASSSASTDTQYF. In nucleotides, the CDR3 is TGTGCCAGCAGTTCGGCGAGCACAGATACGCAGTATTTT.

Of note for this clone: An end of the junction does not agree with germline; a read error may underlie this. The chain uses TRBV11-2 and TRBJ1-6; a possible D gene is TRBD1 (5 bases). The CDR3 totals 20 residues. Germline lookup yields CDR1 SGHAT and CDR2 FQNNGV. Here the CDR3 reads CASSLEDHPPGFSDDSPLHF. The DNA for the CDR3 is TGTGCCAGCAGCCTAGAGGACCACCCCCCAGGGTTTTCGGATGATTCACCCCTCCACTTT.

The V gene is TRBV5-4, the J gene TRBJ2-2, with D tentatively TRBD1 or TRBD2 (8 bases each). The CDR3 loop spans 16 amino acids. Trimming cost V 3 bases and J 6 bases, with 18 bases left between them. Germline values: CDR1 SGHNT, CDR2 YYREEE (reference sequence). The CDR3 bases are TGTGCCAGCAGCTCGGGGGGGACAGGAGTGGCCGGGGAGCTGTTTTTT. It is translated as CASSSGGTGVAGELFF.

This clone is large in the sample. The CDR3 region is CATSNGRSYEQYF. CDR3 nucleotides: TGTGCCACCAGCAATGGGAGATCCTACGAGCAGTACTTC. V gene TRBV15 combines with J gene TRBJ2-7; D is possibly TRBD2 (5 bases). V lost 4 bases and J 1 base, leaving 8 bases between the germline ends. Germline CDR1 and CDR2: LNHNV and YYDKDF (reference sequence). This CDR3 has 13 amino acids.

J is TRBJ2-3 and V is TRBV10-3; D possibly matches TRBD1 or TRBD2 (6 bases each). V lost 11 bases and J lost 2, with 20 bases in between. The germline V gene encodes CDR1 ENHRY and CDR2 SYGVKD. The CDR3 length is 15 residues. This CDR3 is CAGGGNPQNTDTQYF. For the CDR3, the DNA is TGTGCCGGAGGGGGAAACCCCCAAAACACAGATACGCAGTATTTT.

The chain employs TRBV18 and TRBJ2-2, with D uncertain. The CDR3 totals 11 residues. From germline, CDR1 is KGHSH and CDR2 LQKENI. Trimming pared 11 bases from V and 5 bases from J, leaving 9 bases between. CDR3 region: CAGKSTGELFF. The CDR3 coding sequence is TGTGCCGGAAAGAGTACCGGGGAGCTGTTTTTT.

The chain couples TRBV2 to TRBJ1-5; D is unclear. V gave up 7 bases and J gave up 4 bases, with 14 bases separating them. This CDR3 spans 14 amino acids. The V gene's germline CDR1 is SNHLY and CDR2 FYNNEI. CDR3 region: CASTQVRVNQPQHF. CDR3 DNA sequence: TGTGCCAGCACTCAGGTGCGTGTTAATCAGCCCCAGCATTTT.

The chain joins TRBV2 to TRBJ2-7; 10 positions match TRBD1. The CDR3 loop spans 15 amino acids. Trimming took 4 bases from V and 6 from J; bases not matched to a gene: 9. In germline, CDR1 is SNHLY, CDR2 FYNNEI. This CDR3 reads CASSGLGTGETEQYF. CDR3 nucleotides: TGTGCCAGCAGTGGGCTGGGGACAGGGGAAACCGAGCAGTACTTC.

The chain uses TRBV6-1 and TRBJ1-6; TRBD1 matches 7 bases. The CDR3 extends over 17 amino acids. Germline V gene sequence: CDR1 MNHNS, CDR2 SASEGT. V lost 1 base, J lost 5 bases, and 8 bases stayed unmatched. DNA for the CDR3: TGTGCCAGCAGTGAAGGGTCAGGGGGTAGAAATAATTCACCCCTCCACTTT. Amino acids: CASSEGSGGRNNSPLHF.

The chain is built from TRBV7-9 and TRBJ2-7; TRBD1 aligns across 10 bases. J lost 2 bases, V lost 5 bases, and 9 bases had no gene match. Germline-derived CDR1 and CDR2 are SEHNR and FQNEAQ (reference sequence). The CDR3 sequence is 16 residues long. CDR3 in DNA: TGTGCCAGCAGCGGCCCCTCCGGGACAGGGGCCTACGAGCAGTACTTC. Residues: CASSGPSGTGAYEQYF.

This CDR3 is CASSGVHEQYF. The CDR3 nucleotides read TGTGCCAGCAGTGGAGTCCACGAGCAGTACTTC. This chain uses TRBV28 with TRBJ2-7; D not certain. There are 11 residues in the CDR3. CDR1 MDHEN and CDR2 SYDVKM come from the germline V gene. Trimming took 5 bases from V and 5 from J, leaving 7 bases between them. The full variable domain, completed using reference TRBV28 and TRBJ2-7, is DVKVTQSSRYLVKRTGEKVFLECVQDMDHENMFWYRQDPGLGLRLIYFSYDVKMKEKGDIPEGYSVSREKKERFSLILESASTNQTSMYLCASSGVHEQYFGPGTRLTVT.

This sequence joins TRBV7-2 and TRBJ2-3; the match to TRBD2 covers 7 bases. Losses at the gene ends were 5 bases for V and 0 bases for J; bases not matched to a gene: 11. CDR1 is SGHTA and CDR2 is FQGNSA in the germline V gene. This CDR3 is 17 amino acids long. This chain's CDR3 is CASSRPVSGGSTDTQYF. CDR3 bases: TGTGCCAGCAGCCGCCCCGTGTCGGGGGGTAGCACAGATACGCAGTATTTT.

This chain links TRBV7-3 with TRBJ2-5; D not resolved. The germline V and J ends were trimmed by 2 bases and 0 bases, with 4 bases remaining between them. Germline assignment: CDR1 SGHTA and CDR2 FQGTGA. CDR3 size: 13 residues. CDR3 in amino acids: CASSLDNQETQYF. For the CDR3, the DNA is TGTGCCAGCAGCTTAGACAACCAAGAGACCCAGTACTTC.

This CDR3 reads CASSFRQGYYTEAFF. The CDR3 nucleotides read TGTGCCAGCAGCTTCCGGCAGGGCTATTACACTGAAGCTTTCTTT. This sequence joins TRBV5-6 and TRBJ1-1, with D possibly matching TRBD1 (5 bases). In germline, CDR1 is SGHDT, CDR2 YYEEEE. The CDR3 covers 15 residues. Trimming shortened V by 2 bases and J by 3 bases, and 14 bases separated the two germline ends.

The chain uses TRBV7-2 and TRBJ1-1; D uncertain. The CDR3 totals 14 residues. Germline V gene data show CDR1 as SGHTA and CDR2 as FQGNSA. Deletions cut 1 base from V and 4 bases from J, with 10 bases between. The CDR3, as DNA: TGTGCCAGCAGCTTAGGGACCGCTAGCACTGAAGCTTTCTTT. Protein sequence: CASSLGTASTEAFF.

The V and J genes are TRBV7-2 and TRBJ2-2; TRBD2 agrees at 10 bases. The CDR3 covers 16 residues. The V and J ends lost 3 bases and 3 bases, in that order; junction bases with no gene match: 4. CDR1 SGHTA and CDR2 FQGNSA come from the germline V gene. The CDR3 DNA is TGTGCCAGCAGCTTTGCACTAGCGGGATACACCGGGGAGCTGTTTTTT. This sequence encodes CASSFALAGYTGELFF.

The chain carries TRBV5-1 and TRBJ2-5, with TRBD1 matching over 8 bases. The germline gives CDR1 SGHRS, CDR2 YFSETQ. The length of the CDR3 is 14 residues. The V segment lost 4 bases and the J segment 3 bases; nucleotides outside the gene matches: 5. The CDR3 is CASSPTTGEETQYF. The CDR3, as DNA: TGCGCCAGCAGCCCGACGACAGGGGAAGAGACCCAGTACTTC.

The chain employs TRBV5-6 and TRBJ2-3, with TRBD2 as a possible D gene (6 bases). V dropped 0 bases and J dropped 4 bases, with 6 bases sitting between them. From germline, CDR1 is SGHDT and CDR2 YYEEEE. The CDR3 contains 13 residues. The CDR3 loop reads CASSLAGADTQYF. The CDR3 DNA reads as TGTGCCAGCAGCTTGGCGGGGGCAGATACGCAGTATTTT.